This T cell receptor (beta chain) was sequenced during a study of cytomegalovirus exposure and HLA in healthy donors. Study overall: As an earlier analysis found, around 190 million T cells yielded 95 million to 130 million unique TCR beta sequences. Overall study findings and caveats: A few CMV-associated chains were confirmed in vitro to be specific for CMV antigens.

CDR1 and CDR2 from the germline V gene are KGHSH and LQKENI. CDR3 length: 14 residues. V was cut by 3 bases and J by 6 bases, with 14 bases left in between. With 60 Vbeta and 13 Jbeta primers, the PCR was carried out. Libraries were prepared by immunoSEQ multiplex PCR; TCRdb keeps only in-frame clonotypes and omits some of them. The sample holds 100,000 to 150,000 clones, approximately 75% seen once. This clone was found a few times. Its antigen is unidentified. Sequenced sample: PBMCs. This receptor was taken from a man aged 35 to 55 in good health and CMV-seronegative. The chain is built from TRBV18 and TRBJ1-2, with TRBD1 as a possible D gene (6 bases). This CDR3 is CASSPGRGGDGYTF. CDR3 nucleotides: TGTGCCAGCTCACCGGGGAGAGGGGGAGATGGCTACACCTTC.